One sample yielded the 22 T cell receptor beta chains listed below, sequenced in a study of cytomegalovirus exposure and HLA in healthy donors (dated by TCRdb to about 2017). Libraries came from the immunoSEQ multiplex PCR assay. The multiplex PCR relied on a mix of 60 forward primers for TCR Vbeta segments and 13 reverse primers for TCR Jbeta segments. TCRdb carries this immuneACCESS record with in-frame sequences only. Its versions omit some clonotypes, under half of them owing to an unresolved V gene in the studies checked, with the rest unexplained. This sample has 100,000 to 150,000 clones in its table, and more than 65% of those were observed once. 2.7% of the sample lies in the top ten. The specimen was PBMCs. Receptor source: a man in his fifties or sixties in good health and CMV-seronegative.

CDR3 sequence: CAWSPIVPSPQLYGYTF. In DNA form, the CDR3 reads TGTGCCTGGAGTCCGATTGTCCCCTCGCCGCAACTATATGGCTACACCTTC. The genes are TRBV30 and TRBJ1-2; unclear D gene. The CDR3 sequence is 17 residues long. Germline CDR1 GTSNPN, CDR2 SVGIG (reference sequence). V lost 2 bases and J 5 bases, leaving 24 bases between the germline ends.

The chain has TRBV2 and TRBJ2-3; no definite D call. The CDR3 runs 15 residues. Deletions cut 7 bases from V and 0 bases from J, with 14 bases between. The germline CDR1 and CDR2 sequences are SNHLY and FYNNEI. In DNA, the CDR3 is TGTGCCAGCATCGCACAGTCCTCTAGCACAGATACGCAGTATTTT. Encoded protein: CASIAQSSSTDTQYF.

Here the CDR3 DNA reads TGTGCCAGCAGCTTAAGGGAGGGGACTTTGCAAGAGACCCAGTACTTC. It specifies CASSLREGTLQETQYF. The rearrangement uses TRBV7-2 and TRBJ2-5; 7 nucleotides match TRBD2. CDR3 length: 16 amino acids. CDR1 and CDR2 (germline): SGHTA, FQGNSA. The V segment lost 2 bases and the J segment 2 bases; nucleotides outside the gene matches: 8. Supplemented by reference TRBV7-2 and TRBJ2-5, the full variable domain reads GAGVSQSPSNKVTEKGKDVELRCDPISGHTALYWYRQSLGQGLEFLIYFQGNSAPDKSGLPSDRFSAERTGGSVSTLTIQRTQQEDSAVYLCASSLREGTLQETQYFGPGTRLLVL.

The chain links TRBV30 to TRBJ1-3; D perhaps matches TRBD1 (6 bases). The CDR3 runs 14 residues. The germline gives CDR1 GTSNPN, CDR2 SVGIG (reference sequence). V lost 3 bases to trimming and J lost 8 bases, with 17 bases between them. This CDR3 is CAWSQSGAGDTIYF. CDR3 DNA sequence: TGTGCCTGGAGCCAGAGTGGAGCAGGGGACACCATATATTTT.

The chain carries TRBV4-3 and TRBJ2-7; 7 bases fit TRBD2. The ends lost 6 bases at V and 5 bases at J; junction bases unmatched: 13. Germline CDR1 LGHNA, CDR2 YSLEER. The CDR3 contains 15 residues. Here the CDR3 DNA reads TGCGCCAGCAGTCCCGCGTGGGGGGGGTGGCACGAGCAGTACTTC. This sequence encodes CASSPAWGGWHEQYF.

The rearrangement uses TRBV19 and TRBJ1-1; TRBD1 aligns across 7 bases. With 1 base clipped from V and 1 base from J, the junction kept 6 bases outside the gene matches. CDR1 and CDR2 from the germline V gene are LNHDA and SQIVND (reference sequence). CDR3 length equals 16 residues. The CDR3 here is CASSIGADRENTEAFF. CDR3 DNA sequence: TGTGCCAGTAGTATAGGGGCTGACAGGGAGAACACTGAAGCTTTCTTT.

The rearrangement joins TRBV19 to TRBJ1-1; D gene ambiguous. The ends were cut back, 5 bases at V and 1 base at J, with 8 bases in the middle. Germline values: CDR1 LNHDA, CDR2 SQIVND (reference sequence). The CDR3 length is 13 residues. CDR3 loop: CASSAAANTEAFF. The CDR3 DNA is TGTGCCAGTAGTGCGGCAGCGAACACTGAAGCTTTCTTT. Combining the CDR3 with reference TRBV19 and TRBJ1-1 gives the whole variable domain DGGITQSPKYLFRKEGQNVTLSCEQNLNHDAMYWYRQDPGQGLRLIYYSQIVNDFQKGDIAEGYSVSREKKESFPLTVTSAQKNPTAFYLCASSAAANTEAFFGQGTRLTVV.

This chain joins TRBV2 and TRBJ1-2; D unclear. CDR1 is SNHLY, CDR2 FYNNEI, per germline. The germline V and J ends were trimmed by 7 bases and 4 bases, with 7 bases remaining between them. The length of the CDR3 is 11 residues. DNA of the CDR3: TGTGCCAGCACCGCGGGCTATGGCTACACCTTC. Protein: CASTAGYGYTF.

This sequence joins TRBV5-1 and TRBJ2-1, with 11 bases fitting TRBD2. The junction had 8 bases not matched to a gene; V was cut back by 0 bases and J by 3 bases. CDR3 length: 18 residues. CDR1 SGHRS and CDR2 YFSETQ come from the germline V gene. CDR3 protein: CASSLVPPGTSGYNEQFF. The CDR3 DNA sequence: TGCGCCAGCAGCTTGGTGCCCCCCGGGACTAGCGGCTACAATGAGCAGTTCTTC. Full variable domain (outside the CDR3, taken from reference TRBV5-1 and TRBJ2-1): KAGVTQTPRYLIKTRGQQVTLSCSPISGHRSVSWYQQTPGQGLQFLFEYFSETQRNKGNFPGRFSGRQFSNSRSEMNVSTLELGDSALYLCASSLVPPGTSGYNEQFFGPGTRLTVL.

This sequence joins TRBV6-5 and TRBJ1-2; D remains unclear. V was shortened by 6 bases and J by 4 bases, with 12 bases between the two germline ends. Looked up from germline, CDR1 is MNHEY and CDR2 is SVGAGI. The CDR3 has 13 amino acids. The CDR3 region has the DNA TGTGCCAGCAGCCCGACACCCGTCTATGGCTACACCTTC. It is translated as CASSPTPVYGYTF.

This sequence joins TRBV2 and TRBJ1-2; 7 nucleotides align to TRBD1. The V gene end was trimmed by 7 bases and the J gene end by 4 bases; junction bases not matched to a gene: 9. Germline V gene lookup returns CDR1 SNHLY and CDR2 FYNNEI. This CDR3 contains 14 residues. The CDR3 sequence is CASNGQAGPYGYTF. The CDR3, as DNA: TGTGCCAGCAACGGACAGGCAGGCCCCTATGGCTACACCTTC.

CDR3 residues: CASSADRANTEAFF. CDR3 DNA sequence: TGCGCCAGCAGCGCGGACAGGGCGAACACTGAAGCTTTCTTT. The chain recombines TRBV5-1 with TRBJ1-1, with 8 bases that match TRBD1. V lost 4 bases and J lost 1; bases outside the gene matches: 3. CDR3 length equals 14 residues. The germline gives CDR1 SGHRS, CDR2 YFSETQ.

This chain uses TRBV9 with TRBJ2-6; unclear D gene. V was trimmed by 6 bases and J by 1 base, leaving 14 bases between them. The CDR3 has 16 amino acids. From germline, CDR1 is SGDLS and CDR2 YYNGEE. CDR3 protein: CASTRFNLSGANVLTF. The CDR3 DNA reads TGTGCCAGCACCCGATTCAACTTGTCTGGGGCCAACGTCCTGACTTTC. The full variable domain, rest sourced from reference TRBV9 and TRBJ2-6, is DSGVTQTPKHLITATGQRVTLRCSPRSGDLSVYWYQQSLDQGLQFLIQYYNGEERAKGNILERFSAQQFPDLHSELNLSSLELGDSALYFCASTRFNLSGANVLTFGAGSRLTVL.

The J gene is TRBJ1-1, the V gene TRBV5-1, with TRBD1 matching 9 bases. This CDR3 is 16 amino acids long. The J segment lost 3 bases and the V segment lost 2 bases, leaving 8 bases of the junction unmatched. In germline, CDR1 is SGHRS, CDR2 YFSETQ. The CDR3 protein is CASSFHRGLSDTEAFF. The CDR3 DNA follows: TGCGCCAGCAGCTTCCACAGGGGGCTTTCGGACACTGAAGCTTTCTTT.

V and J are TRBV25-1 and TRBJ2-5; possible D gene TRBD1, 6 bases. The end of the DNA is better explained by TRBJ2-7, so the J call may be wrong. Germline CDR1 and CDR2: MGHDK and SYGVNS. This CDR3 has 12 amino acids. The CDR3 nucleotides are TGTGCCAGCCGGGACATCCTCTACGAGCAGTACTTC. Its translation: CASRDILYEQYF.

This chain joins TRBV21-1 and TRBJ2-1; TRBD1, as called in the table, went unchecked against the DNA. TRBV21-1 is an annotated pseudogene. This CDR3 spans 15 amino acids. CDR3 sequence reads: CASSTQGFSYNEQFF. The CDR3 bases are TGTGCCAGCAGCACACAGGGGTTCTCCTACAATGAGCAGTTCTTC.

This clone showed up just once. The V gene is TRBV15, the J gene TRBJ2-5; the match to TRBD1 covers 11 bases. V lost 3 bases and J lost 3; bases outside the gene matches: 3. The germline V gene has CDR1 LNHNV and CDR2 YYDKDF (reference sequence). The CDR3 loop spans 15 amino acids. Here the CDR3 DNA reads TGTGCCACCAGCAGTTTGGGACAGGGGGAAGAGACCCAGTACTTC. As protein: CATSSLGQGEETQYF.

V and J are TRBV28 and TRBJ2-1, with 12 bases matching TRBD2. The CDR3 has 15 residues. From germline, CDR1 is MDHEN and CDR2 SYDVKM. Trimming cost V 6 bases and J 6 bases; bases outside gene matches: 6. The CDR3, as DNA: TGTGCCAGCAGAGCTAGCGGGGGGGCCCCCAATGAGCAGTTCTTC. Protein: CASRASGGAPNEQFF.

CDR3 DNA sequence: TGTGCCAGCACCCGGGACAGGGAAAACATTCAGTACTTC. The encoded protein is CASTRDRENIQYF. The gene calls are TRBV7-9 and TRBJ2-4; TRBD1 aligns across 9 bases. J lost 5 bases, V lost 7 bases, and 3 bases had no gene match. There are 13 residues in the CDR3. Germline V lookup: CDR1 SEHNR, CDR2 FQNEAQ (reference sequence).

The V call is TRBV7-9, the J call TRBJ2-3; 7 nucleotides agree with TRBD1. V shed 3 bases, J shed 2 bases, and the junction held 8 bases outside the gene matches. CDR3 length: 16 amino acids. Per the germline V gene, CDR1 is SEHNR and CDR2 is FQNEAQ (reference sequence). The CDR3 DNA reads TGTGCCAGCAGCTTGCTGGGGCAGGGGGACACAGATACGCAGTATTTT. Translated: CASSLLGQGDTDTQYF.

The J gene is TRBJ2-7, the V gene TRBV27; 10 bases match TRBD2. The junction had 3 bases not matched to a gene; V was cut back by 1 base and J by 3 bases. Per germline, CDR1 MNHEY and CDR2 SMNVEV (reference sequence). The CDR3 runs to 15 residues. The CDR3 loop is CASSLFPSGGYEQYF. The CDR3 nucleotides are TGTGCCAGCAGTTTATTTCCTAGCGGGGGCTACGAGCAGTACTTC.

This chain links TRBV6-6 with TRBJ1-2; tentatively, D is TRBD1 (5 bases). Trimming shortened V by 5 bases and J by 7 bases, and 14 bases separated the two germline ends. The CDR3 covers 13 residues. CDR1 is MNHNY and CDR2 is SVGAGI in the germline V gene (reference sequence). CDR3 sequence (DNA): TGTGCCAGCAGTAAGGGGTACGATGGTGGCTACACCTTC. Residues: CASSKGYDGGYTF.